A selection of T cell receptor beta chains follows, all from one sample in a study of blood T cell repertoires in COVID-19. The protocol was immunoSEQ multiplex PCR, while the TCRdb copy is restricted to in-frame clones and leaves out a portion. Among about 52,000 clones listed, 86% were seen once. The sequenced sample consisted of peripheral blood. The receptors here all came from a man in his 70s with acute or convalescent COVID-19. Each CDR3 is given with its conserved first and last residue. D genes are given only for firm matches. Clone size, where shown, is once, few, many, or a class for clones that have expanded.

TRBJ2-1 | - | TRBD2 | TRBV9 | CASSVAGGPGNEQFF | TGTGCCAGCAGCGTAGCGGGAGGGCCCGGGAATGAGCAGTTCTTC
TRBJ2-2 | - | - | TRBV5-1 | CASSLQGMGTGELFF | TGCGCCAGCAGCTTGCAGGGGATGGGAACCGGGGAGCTGTTTTTT
TRBJ2-6 | - | - | TRBV18 | CASSRGESGANVLTF | TGTGCCAGCTCACGGGGGGAGTCTGGGGCCAACGTCCTGACTTTC
TRBJ1-4 | once | - | TRBV28 | CASSLGGTSNEKLFF | TGTGCCAGCAGTTTAGGGGGGACTTCTAATGAAAAACTGTTTTTT
TRBJ2-1 | - | - | TRBV5-1 | CASSLGEDNEQFF | TGCGCCAGCAGCTTGGGGGAGGACAATGAGCAGTTCTTC
TRBJ1-1 | - | TRBD1 | TRBV6-4 | CASSTRGRGTEAFF | TGTGCCAGCAGTACCAGGGGGCGAGGGACTGAAGCTTTCTTT
TRBJ1-2 | - | TRBD1 | TRBV7-2 | CASSFTPGQEGGYTF | TGTGCCAGCAGTTTTACACCGGGACAGGAAGGGGGCTACACCTTC
TRBJ2-3 | - | TRBD2 | TRBV14 | CASSPGLAGAGTQYF | TGTGCCAGCAGCCCTGGACTAGCGGGGGCTGGTACGCAGTATTTT
TRBJ2-7 | - | TRBD1 | TRBV6-5 | CASSRPGTGVNEQYF | TGTGCCAGCAGCCGACCCGGGACAGGGGTCAACGAGCAGTACTTC
TRBJ2-7 | - | - | TRBV4-1 | CASRSGRSYEQYF | TGCGCCAGCAGATCTGGGAGATCCTACGAGCAGTACTTC
TRBJ1-2 | - | - | TRBV7-2 | CASSLARAGSYTF | TGTGCCAGCAGCTTAGCCAGGGCAGGTTCCTACACCTTC
TRBJ1-4 | few | - | TRBV6-2/TRBV6-3 | CASSWGRLAANEKLFF | TGTGCCAGCAGTTGGGGGAGGCTGGCGGCTAATGAAAAACTGTTTTTT
TRBJ1-4 | - | TRBD1 | TRBV18 | CASSPLPAGQGGEKLFF | TGTGCCAGCTCACCATTACCGGCGGGACAGGGTGGAGAAAAACTGTTTTTT
TRBJ1-6 | once | TRBD1 | TRBV6-4 | CASSEQGGTPLHF | TGTGCCAGCAGTGAACAGGGGGGGACGCCCCTCCACTTT
TRBJ2-2 | - | - | TRBV28 | CASSLFLYTGELFF | TGTGCCAGCAGTTTATTTCTTTACACCGGGGAGCTGTTTTTT
TRBJ2-5 | - | TRBD2 | TRBV24-1 | CATSGPTSGREETQYF | TGTGCCACCAGTGGCCCGACTAGCGGGAGGGAAGAGACCCAGTACTTC
TRBJ2-7 | once | - | TRBV7-2 | CASSPTFTSFHEQYF | TGTGCCAGCAGCCCAACCTTTACTAGCTTCCACGAGCAGTACTTC
TRBJ2-3 | - | - | TRBV19 | CASKGDGTDTQYF | TGTGCTTCTAAGGGGGACGGTACAGATACGCAGTATTTT
TRBJ1-4 | once | - | TRBV19 | CASSIVDSLNPPGEKLFF | TGTGCCAGTAGTATAGTGGACAGTTTGAATCCCCCTGGTGAAAAACTGTTTTTT